Following are 29 T cell receptor beta chains from one sample sequenced in a study of blood T cell repertoires in COVID-19 (dated by TCRdb to 2018 to 2021). The library relied on the immunoSEQ multiplex PCR assay. TCRdb mirrors the immuneACCESS table, restricted to in-frame sequences. Some clones are absent from its copies; in checked studies, under half trace to an unresolved V gene, and the reason for the others is unknown. Within this sample are roughly 200,000 clones, with almost 90% of them counted one time only. The ten largest clones add up to around 1.6% of the sample. Sequenced sample: peripheral blood. The receptor source for this set is a man aged 18 to 29 with active or convalescent COVID-19.

CDR3 sequence: CASSRGGADTQYF. DNA of the CDR3: TGTGCCAGCAGCCGAGGGGGCGCGGATACGCAGTATTTT. The chain links TRBV3-1 (or the pseudogene TRBV3-2) to TRBJ2-3; 7 bases map to TRBD1. Germline values: CDR1 LGHDT, CDR2 YNNKEL (reference sequence). This CDR3 has 13 residues. The trim removed 4 bases at V and 6 bases at J, leaving 4 bases unmatched.

In its sample, this clone was seen once. The chain combines TRBV11-2 with TRBJ2-7, with 14 bases aligning to TRBD2. Germline V lookup: CDR1 SGHAT, CDR2 FQNNGV. CDR3 size: 16 residues. The junction had 6 bases not matched to a gene; V was cut back by 5 bases and J by 3 bases. The CDR3 nucleotides are TGTGCCAGCAGCCCCGGGACTAGCGGGAGAAACTACGAGCAGTACTTC. This encodes CASSPGTSGRNYEQYF.

The V gene is TRBV27, the J gene TRBJ1-5; perhaps TRBD1 as D (6 bases). V was cut by 5 bases and J by 1 base, with 24 bases left in between. CDR1 is MNHEY, CDR2 SMNVEV, per germline (reference sequence). This CDR3 region has 19 residues. The CDR3 reads CASSRLYQSGTKSNQPQHF. The CDR3 nucleotides read TGTGCCAGCAGTCGACTATATCAGTCAGGGACAAAGAGCAATCAGCCCCAGCATTTT.

Worth noting for this clone: One junction end disagrees with the germline gene, perhaps due to a read error. The chain couples TRBV19 to TRBJ2-6, with D possibly being TRBD1 (6 bases). The CDR3 loop spans 17 amino acids. Germline CDR1 and CDR2: LNHDA and SQIVND (reference sequence). The CDR3, as DNA: TGTGCCAGTAGTAACAGGGCGGATCACTCTGGGGCCAGCGTCCTGACTTTC. The encoded protein is CASSNRADHSGASVLTF.

The V gene is TRBV25-1, the J gene TRBJ1-1; 12 bases align to TRBD1. The CDR3 extends over 15 amino acids. With V trimmed by 1 base and J by 6 bases, 3 bases remained unmatched. Germline CDR1 MGHDK, CDR2 SYGVNS. The CDR3 DNA reads TGTGCCAGCAGTGAATCTGGGACAGGGGGCGCTGAAGCTTTCTTT. This encodes CASSESGTGGAEAFF.

The chain is built from TRBV11-3 and TRBJ2-7; 8 bases match TRBD2. The germline gives CDR1 SGHNT, CDR2 YENEEA. The CDR3 loop spans 14 amino acids. V was clipped by 5 bases and J by 3 bases; unmatched bases: 6. The CDR3 loop reads CASSVSGNYYEQYF. The DNA for the CDR3 is TGTGCCAGCAGCGTTAGCGGGAATTACTACGAGCAGTACTTC.

This chain connects TRBV10-3 to TRBJ2-5; TRBD2 matches 7 bases. The CDR3 runs 14 residues. Germline CDR1 ENHRY, CDR2 SYGVKD. Losses at the gene ends were 2 bases for V and 1 base for J; bases not matched to a gene: 1. The CDR3 bases are TGTGCCATCAGTGAGCGGGGGGTCCAAGAGACCCAGTACTTC. Its protein product is CAISERGVQETQYF.

This clone was seen just once. The chain employs TRBV4-2 and TRBJ2-1, with 8 bases lining up with TRBD1. V gave up 0 bases and J gave up 7 bases; unmatched junction bases: 8. Germline V gene sequence: CDR1 LGHNA, CDR2 YNFKEQ. The CDR3 spans 16 residues. CDR3 amino acids: CASSQDRQGARNEQFF. As DNA, the CDR3 is TGTGCCAGCAGCCAAGATCGGCAGGGGGCTCGAAATGAGCAGTTCTTC.

Only a few counts were recorded for this clone. V is TRBV6-1 and J is TRBJ2-7, with D unclear. CDR1 MNHNS and CDR2 SASEGT come from the germline V gene. This CDR3 region has 14 residues. V lost 3 bases and J 0 bases, leaving 9 bases between the germline ends. This CDR3 is CASSDRWSSYEQYF. CDR3 DNA sequence: TGTGCCAGCAGTGACCGGTGGAGCTCCTACGAGCAGTACTTC.

This clone was detected once. The gene calls are TRBV3-1 (or the pseudogene TRBV3-2) and TRBJ1-1; TRBD1 is a possible D gene (5 bases). The ends were cut back, 1 base at V and 9 bases at J, with 12 bases in the middle. The CDR3 is 13 residues long. Germline CDR1 is LGHDT and CDR2 is YNNKEL (reference sequence). CDR3 residues: CASSQGGKGKAFF. The CDR3 region has the DNA TGTGCCAGCAGCCAAGGAGGAAAGGGGAAAGCTTTCTTT.

The rearrangement uses TRBV5-1 and TRBJ1-4; D not certain. The germline gives CDR1 SGHRS, CDR2 YFSETQ. Trimming pared 0 bases from V and 4 bases from J, leaving 4 bases between. This CDR3 comprises 13 residues. The CDR3 reads CASSLGHNEKLFF. The CDR3 DNA sequence: TGCGCCAGCAGCTTGGGACATAATGAAAAACTGTTTTTT.

This rearrangement joins TRBV29-1 to TRBJ2-1, with 7 bases aligning to TRBD2. V lost 2 bases and J lost 6; bases outside the gene matches: 1. Germline values: CDR1 SQVTM, CDR2 ANQGSEA. The CDR3 is 12 residues long. Here the CDR3 reads CSVERLANEQFF. CDR3 bases: TGCAGCGTTGAACGACTAGCCAATGAGCAGTTCTTC.

This rearrangement joins TRBV9 to TRBJ2-1; tentatively, D is TRBD1 (6 bases). Germline V lookup: CDR1 SGDLS, CDR2 YYNGEE. The CDR3 is 14 residues long. V lost 0 bases and J 6 bases, leaving 10 bases between the germline ends. CDR3 region: CASSVASGVNEQFF. The CDR3, as DNA: TGTGCCAGCAGCGTAGCATCAGGGGTCAATGAGCAGTTCTTC.

J is TRBJ2-2 and V is TRBV6-7; D gene ambiguous. TRBV6-7 is reported as an ORF; its role is uncertain. The length of the CDR3 is 16 residues. Trimming removed 0 bases at V and 7 bases at J, with 15 bases between. In nucleotides, the CDR3 is TGTGCCAGCAGTTACTCCCGCATCCCCCCCGGCGGGGAGCTGTTTTTT. Protein: CASSYSRIPPGGELFF.

The chain combines TRBV7-2 with TRBJ2-3; 9 bases are a match to TRBD2. The CDR3 is 17 residues long. With 1 base clipped from V and 1 base from J, the junction kept 6 bases outside the gene matches. Germline V gives CDR1 SGHTA, CDR2 FQGNSA. This chain's CDR3 is CASSLVRGRGGTDTQYF. The CDR3, as DNA: TGTGCCAGCAGCTTAGTACGCGGGAGGGGTGGCACAGATACGCAGTATTTT.

The V and J genes are TRBV4-1 and TRBJ1-1; 9 bases are a match to TRBD1. The V and J ends lost 5 bases and 2 bases, in that order; junction bases with no gene match: 12. This CDR3 has 17 residues. CDR1 is MGHRA and CDR2 is YSYEKL in the germline V gene. CDR3 amino acids: CASSRPDRGVENTEAFF. The DNA for the CDR3 is TGCGCCAGCAGCAGGCCCGACAGGGGGGTAGAAAACACTGAAGCTTTCTTT.

V usage is TRBV4-2 and J usage is TRBJ2-1; 11 bases align to TRBD2. Germline-derived CDR1 and CDR2 are LGHNA and YNFKEQ. Trimming took 0 bases from V and 8 from J; bases not matched to a gene: 12. The CDR3 runs to 18 residues. CDR3: CASSQDPQGSGRADEQFF. The CDR3 DNA reads TGTGCCAGCAGCCAAGATCCGCAGGGTAGCGGGAGGGCCGATGAGCAGTTCTTC.

Points on this clone: The sample contains more than one DNA sequence encoding this CDR3. The V call is TRBV27, the J call TRBJ2-7, with a possible D match to TRBD1 (5 bases). The V end was cut by 4 bases, the J end by 0 bases, with 7 bases between. Germline V gives CDR1 MNHEY, CDR2 SMNVEV (reference sequence). The CDR3 has 13 amino acids. CDR3 amino acids: CASSSRDSYEQYF. DNA of the CDR3: TGTGCCAGCAGTTCCAGGGACTCCTACGAGCAGTACTTC.

The chain links TRBV11-2 to TRBJ1-1; 9 bases are shared with TRBD1. The length of the CDR3 is 18 residues. The germline CDR1 and CDR2 sequences are SGHAT and FQNNGV. With V trimmed by 1 base and J by 1 base, 10 bases remained unmatched. The CDR3 DNA is TGTGCCAGCAGCTTAGTGCTGGGACAGGGAAAGGCGAACACTGAAGCTTTCTTT. Encoded protein: CASSLVLGQGKANTEAFF.

The rearrangement links TRBV9 to TRBJ2-2; 7 bases agree with TRBD1. Germline loops: CDR1 SGDLS, CDR2 YYNGEE. V trimming: 3 bases; J trimming: 5 bases; junction bases outside the gene matches: 1. The CDR3 runs 13 residues. CDR3 in DNA: TGTGCCAGCAGCGCAGGGGGAACCGGGGAGCTGTTTTTT. Protein: CASSAGGTGELFF.

There are a few counts of this clone. The chain is built from TRBV29-1 and TRBJ1-1, with D perhaps matching TRBD1 (5 bases). CDR3 length: 14 amino acids. The germline V and J ends were trimmed by 6 bases and 1 base, with 15 bases remaining between them. From germline, CDR1 is SQVTM and CDR2 ANQGSEA. CDR3 in DNA: TGCAGCGTCAGCCCCGACAGTTGGAACACTGAAGCTTTCTTT. It codes for CSVSPDSWNTEAFF.

This chain joins TRBV19 and TRBJ1-5; 7 bases are a match to TRBD1. Germline lookup yields CDR1 LNHDA and CDR2 SQIVND (reference sequence). After removal of 3 bases from V and 4 bases from J, the junction contained 6 bases not matched to a gene. CDR3 size: 15 residues. In DNA, the CDR3 is TGTGCCAGTAGTATGTCAGGGACAGTGAATCAGCCCCAGCATTTT. The encoded protein is CASSMSGTVNQPQHF.

Only one count was recorded for this clone. The rearrangement links TRBV11-2 to TRBJ2-5; 10 bases align to TRBD2. The trim removed 3 bases at V and 5 bases at J, leaving 6 bases unmatched. CDR1 and CDR2 from the germline V gene are SGHAT and FQNNGV. The CDR3 length is 15 residues. The CDR3 spells CASSFSLAGVETQYF. As DNA, the CDR3 is TGTGCCAGCAGCTTTAGCCTAGCGGGAGTGGAGACCCAGTACTTC. Supplemented by reference TRBV11-2 and TRBJ2-5, the full variable domain reads EAGVAQSPRYKIIEKRQSVAFWCNPISGHATLYWYQQILGQGPKLLIQFQNNGVVDDSQLPKDRFSAERLKGVDSTLKIQPAKLEDSAVYLCASSFSLAGVETQYFGPGTRLLVL.

V gene TRBV30 combines with J gene TRBJ1-3, with 7 bases matching TRBD1. The CDR3 consists of 14 residues. V was pared by 2 bases and J by 2 bases, with 3 bases of the junction left unmatched. In germline, CDR1 is GTSNPN, CDR2 SVGIG (reference sequence). The CDR3, as DNA: TGTGCCTGGAGTACGGGGACAGCTGGAAACACCATATATTTT. Protein: CAWSTGTAGNTIYF.

Of note for this clone: Other nucleotide sequences in the sample specify the same CDR3. The V gene is TRBV5-1, the J gene TRBJ1-6; D gene uncertain. The CDR3 runs to 16 residues. Trimming cost V 0 bases and J 0 bases, with 7 bases left between them. Germline loops: CDR1 SGHRS, CDR2 YFSETQ. The chain's CDR3 is CASSLAGSSYNSPLHF. For the CDR3, the DNA is TGCGCCAGCAGCTTGGCTGGGAGCTCCTATAATTCACCCCTCCACTTT.

The chain has TRBV11-2 and TRBJ2-1, with TRBD2 matching 8 bases. The CDR3 has 15 amino acids. V trimming: 2 bases; J trimming: 0 bases; junction bases outside the gene matches: 0. Germline V gene data show CDR1 as SGHAT and CDR2 as FQNNGV. CDR3 region: CASSLRGGSYNEQFF. The CDR3 bases are TGTGCCAGCAGCTTACGGGGGGGCTCCTACAATGAGCAGTTCTTC.

The V gene is TRBV11-2, the J gene TRBJ2-2; perhaps TRBD2 as D (6 bases). From germline, CDR1 is SGHAT and CDR2 FQNNGV. CDR3 length: 17 amino acids. V lost 6 bases and J 6 bases, leaving 23 bases between the germline ends. The DNA of the CDR3 is TGTGCCAGCAGGGAGGGCCGGGGCGGTATGCAGTCCGGGGAGCTGTTTTTT. Translation: CASREGRGGMQSGELFF.

V gene TRBV18 combines with J gene TRBJ2-2, with a tentative D call TRBD1 (5 bases). Trimming removed 3 bases from V and 6 bases from J, with 11 bases in between. The CDR3 is made up of 14 amino acids. Germline values: CDR1 KGHSH, CDR2 LQKENI. The CDR3 region has the DNA TGTGCCAGCTCACCGTCGGACATTCCCGGGGAGCTGTTTTTT. It yields the protein CASSPSDIPGELFF.

The chain couples TRBV5-5 to TRBJ1-1; possibly TRBD1 for D (6 bases). The CDR3 totals 14 residues. The germline CDR1 and CDR2 sequences are SGHKS and YYEKEE (reference sequence). V was pared by 3 bases and J by 2 bases, with 11 bases between. The CDR3 DNA reads as TGTGCCAGCAGCTCGCTGACAGGTAACACTGAAGCTTTCTTT. Its protein is CASSSLTGNTEAFF.